This T cell receptor beta chain was recorded in a study of cytomegalovirus exposure and HLA in healthy donors. Whole-study results and caveats: Links to common viral pathogens appeared, in a later analysis, for several of the most significant clusters. In an earlier analysis, productive rearrangement rates for most beta V segments clustered near 87% or 30%. The authors confirmed in vitro that a few CMV-associated chains were specific for CMV antigens. Reports described diagnosis of cytomegalovirus status by the classifier as highly specific and sensitive.

V was clipped by 1 base and J by 3 bases; unmatched bases: 7. CDR1 is MGHRA and CDR2 is YSYEKL in the germline V gene. The CDR3 has 16 amino acids. The PCR made use of 60 Vbeta and 13 Jbeta primers. Generated by immunoSEQ multiplex PCR, the TCRdb table keeps only in-frame clones and is missing some. The sample contains fewer than 150,000 clones, 80% of which appear only once. Points on this clone: Its specificity is unknown.

This rearrangement joins TRBV4-1 to TRBJ2-5; 8 bases are shared with TRBD2. The source is a male donor in good health and CMV-seronegative. The source material was PBMCs. For the CDR3, the DNA is TGCGCCAGCAGCCAAGGAGTTCGAGCGGGGGAAGAGACCCAGTACTTC. Its translation: CASSQGVRAGEETQYF.